This T cell receptor (beta chain) was sequenced for a study of T-cell memory formation after mild COVID-19. The V end lost 2 bases, the J end lost 7 bases, and 11 bases lay between the germline ends. This CDR3 is 14 amino acids long. Germline V CDR1 and CDR2: SEHNR, FQNEAQ (reference sequence). A note on this clonotype: Antigen: not known.

Study-wide results and limits: Chiefly within CM and EM were the contracting CD4+ clones; CD8+ ones were within EMRA.

5'RACE with constant-segment primers yielded barcoded, UMI-tagged TCR alpha and TCR beta cDNA libraries. A single record per CDR3 protein comes from TCRdb applying MiXCR to the 5' RACE reads. The table records fewer than 700,000 distinct CDR3 sequences, over 15% of them present only once. The sequence was collected from an adult woman who had mild COVID-19 (a few samples of this study predate the infection). Cell type and time point are not known. The specimen sequenced was PBMCs or a T cell subset sorted from them (not recorded which). The V call is TRBV7-9, the J call TRBJ1-4; no clear D gene. The CDR3 spells CASSLTDSLEKLFF. CDR3 in DNA: TGTGCCAGCAGCTTAACTGATTCTCTTGAAAAACTGTTTTTT.